The source of this T cell receptor (beta chain) is a study of blood T cell repertoires in COVID-19 (dated by TCRdb to about 2020). As for the study more broadly: Samples from collaborators originated in the United States, Italy and Spain and spanned both the acute and convalescent phases of COVID-19. The repertoires were released in a freely available public database intended as a resource for research on the immune response to SARS-CoV-2. Deeply sampled blood TCRbeta repertoires from subjects exposed to, actively infected with, or recovered from COVID-19 were included in the dataset. The prospective study material was composed of cDNA or gDNA derived from T cells, B-cell-depleted T cells, or PBMCs. The samples were drawn from the first 160 participants of the ongoing ImmuneRACE study and from more than 1,000 subjects provided by 6 global collaborators. A de-identified subject ID, COVID-19 status, age in years and sex were almost always included in the sample metadata. Where available, HLA class I and class II types were taken from metadata supplied by the sample provider and were not determined by assay-based typing.

The paper as a whole reports these results and caveats: How much clinical and demographic metadata was included differed by source and by participant, and the metadata was provided uncurated.

Each collaborating institution followed its own protocols to collect whole blood in K2EDTA tubes. For TCRbeta analysis, collaborators shipped samples in one of three forms: frozen whole blood, isolated PBMCs, or DNA extracted from either of those sample types. Trimming at the junction amounts to 2 bases on V and 5 bases on J, and the germline ends lie 4 bases apart. The germline V gene (reference sequence) gives CDR1 as SGHNT and CDR2 as YYREEE. The CDR3 runs 11 amino acids, cysteine and phenylalanine included. The kept DNA is CDR3 alone, 33 bases in frame from the first base. In the case of this clone: Which antigen it targets is not known. Qualities for individual bases were not recorded, and no much larger clone is one base off.

TCRbeta CDR3 regions were amplified from genomic DNA by means of the immunoSEQ Assay, a bias-controlled multiplex PCR. The paper's processing steps were these. The number of nucleated cells in each sample was estimated by amplification of reference gene primers within the assay. To quantify the absolute abundance of each unique TCRbeta CDR3 rearrangement, sequence reads were collapsed and filtered. For each sample, productive Simpson clonality was calculated by taking the square root of Simpson's diversity index across productive rearrangements. Entries here come from immuneACCESS through TCRdb and include only in-frame sequences with V and J called. Some clones fail to appear in such tables; in the studies checked, an unresolved V gene covers under half of the shortfall, and the cause of the remainder is unknown. For V, J and clone size, that table is used; D and trimming come from the DNA. For this sample the table gives about 130,000 clones, of which around four fifths were detected only once. In total, the top ten clones hold 10% to 15% of the sample.

The material sequenced was peripheral blood. The chain is made from TRBV5-4 and TRBJ1-2; no confident D gene assignment can be made. This receptor was taken from a man aged 55-75 years with acute or convalescent COVID-19. The DNA sequence reads TGTGCCAGCAGCTTCTTGTATGGCTACACCTTC. Its translation is CASSFLYGYTF.